This section outlines one T cell receptor (beta chain) sequence together with its context. Its antigen has not been determined. No much larger clone exists at a distance of one base, and base qualities are not known. The data derive from a study of PD-1 blockade in classical Hodgkin lymphoma (dated by TCRdb to between 2020 and 2021). Some background on the complete study: The study used CyTOF and TCR beta sequencing to define a peripheral blood immune signature of response to PD-1 blockade in classical Hodgkin lymphoma. What the research found in general, with its limitations: Only a single clinical trial cohort was studied, and what caused the repertoire differences, possibly disease activity or prior therapy, remained undefined. Baseline TCR diversity was reported as lower in newly diagnosed patients than in healthy donors, and lower still in relapsed/refractory patients.

Genomic DNA was isolated using the Qiagen DNeasy kit from unsorted PBMCs as well as from negatively selected CD4+ and CD8+ fractions. TCR beta CDR3 regions were subjected to amplification by immunoSEQ multiplex PCR with primers that anneal to V and J segments. A synthetic immune receptor repertoire was used to minimize amplification bias, and remaining bias was computationally removed after sequencing. Per the authors' processing: Repertoire diversity was quantified as the Shannon entropy index using custom Python scripts. Unsorted, CD4+ and CD8+ repertoires were examined separately, except in combined analyses, for which CD4+ and CD8+ sequences were merged in silico. TCRdb limited this immuneACCESS table to in-frame rearrangements with V and J called. A share of clones is missing; checked studies link under half to unresolved V genes, and the rest is unexplained. V, J and clone size reflect that table, while D and trimming were determined from the DNA. Counted in this sample were under 80,000 clones; over 90% of them appeared once. In total, the top ten clones hold approximately 2.5% of the sample.

The sample's time point, from its label and the paper: newly diagnosed, previously untreated cHL patient sample. To serve as a comparison group for the relapsed/refractory trial patients, PBMCs were sequenced from patients with newly diagnosed, previously untreated classical Hodgkin lymphoma. Peripheral blood was collected in 8 mL Vacutainer Cell Preparation Tubes, from which PBMCs were isolated by centrifugation and then cryopreserved. The TCR comes from a human donor with classical Hodgkin lymphoma. Material for sequencing was peripheral blood mononuclear cells (PBMCs).

The CDR3 here reads CSVEQGARDYGYTF. The nucleotides are TGCAGCGTCGAACAGGGGGCGCGGGACTATGGCTACACCTTC. Recombination joined TRBV29-1 with TRBJ1-2, and 9 bases in between align with TRBD1. There are 14 amino acids in the CDR3, from cysteine to phenylalanine inclusive. The CDR3 DNA has 42 bases and is translated from base 1. V trim: 6 bases; J trim: 3 bases; unmatched bases: 8. Taken from the germline V gene, the CDR1 and CDR2 loops are SQVTM and ANQGSEA.